These 16 T cell receptor beta chains share one sample of origin, sequenced in a study of T cell responses to AZD1222 COVID-19 vaccine (dated by TCRdb to 2020 to 2023). The library was built by means of the immunoSEQ multiplex PCR assay. TCRdb mirrors the immuneACCESS table, restricted to in-frame sequences. Some clones are absent from its copies; in checked studies, under half trace to an unresolved V gene, and the reason for the others is unknown. The sample includes 200,000 to 250,000 clones, with roughly 91% observed a single time. The biggest ten clones account for about 1% of the sample. Explained via the paper, the time point label denotes: baseline before first vaccination. The treatment or condition label here, explained by the study, means: meningococcal conjugate vaccine given as trial control. Source: peripheral blood, taken on day 0 of MenACWY control vaccination. These receptors were obtained from an adult in good health.

J is TRBJ1-1 and V is TRBV12-5, with 8 bases lining up with TRBD1. CDR1 LGHNT and CDR2 FRNRAP come from the germline V gene. Germline trimming cut 7 bases from V and 0 bases from J; bases unmatched to any gene: 1. The CDR3 loop spans 13 amino acids. The CDR3 sequence: CASARGLNTEAFF. CDR3 nucleotide sequence: TGTGCTAGTGCCAGGGGGCTGAACACTGAAGCTTTCTTT.

This chain joins TRBV29-1 and TRBJ2-7, with D unclear. Trimming took off 5 bases at V and 0 bases at J, with 11 bases between the two ends. Germline V gene sequence: CDR1 SQVTM, CDR2 ANQGSEA. This CDR3 has 13 residues. CDR3 sequence: CSVRRRDSYEQYF. The CDR3 DNA follows: TGCAGCGTTAGAAGACGAGACTCCTACGAGCAGTACTTC.

This rearrangement joins TRBV4-1 to TRBJ2-4, with D possibly TRBD2 on 6 matching bases. The CDR3 covers 16 residues. The germline gives CDR1 MGHRA, CDR2 YSYEKL. Deletions cut 0 bases from V and 1 base from J, with 10 bases between. Here the CDR3 DNA reads TGCGCCAGCAGCCAAGAACGGGGGAGGGCCAAAAACATTCAGTACTTC. Amino acid sequence: CASSQERGRAKNIQYF.

The J gene is TRBJ1-5, the V gene TRBV27, with D hard to call. The CDR3 length is 13 residues. Germline values: CDR1 MNHEY, CDR2 SMNVEV (reference sequence). Trimming cost V 6 bases and J 7 bases, with 13 bases left between them. The CDR3 region has the DNA TGTGCCAGCAGCCAAGCGGCCAGCCAGCCCCAGCATTTT. Protein product: CASSQAASQPQHF.

V usage is TRBV30 and J usage is TRBJ1-6, with no clear D. The CDR3 loop spans 13 amino acids. The V and J ends lost 4 bases and 6 bases respectively, with 10 bases between them. Germline lookup yields CDR1 GTSNPN and CDR2 SVGIG (reference sequence). CDR3 in amino acids: CAWMGSGNSPLHF. The DNA for the CDR3 is TGTGCCTGGATGGGGTCCGGTAATTCACCCCTCCACTTT. Full variable domain (outside the CDR3, taken from reference TRBV30 and TRBJ1-6): SQTIHQWPATLVQPVGSPLSLECTVEGTSNPNLYWYRQAAGRGLQLLFYSVGIGQISSEVPQNLSASRPQDRQFILSSKKLLLSDSGFYLCAWMGSGNSPLHFGNGTRLTVT.

The CDR3 sequence: CASRGTGRNYGYTF. As DNA, the CDR3 is TGTGCCAGCAGAGGGACAGGGCGAAACTATGGCTACACCTTC. The chain combines TRBV27 with TRBJ1-2; 9 nucleotides agree with TRBD1. The CDR3 is made up of 14 amino acids. CDR1 is MNHEY, CDR2 SMNVEV, per germline (reference sequence). Trimming removed 6 bases from V and 2 bases from J; junction bases left unmatched: 4.

The V call is TRBV2, the J call TRBJ2-7, with TRBD1 matching 9 bases. The CDR3 is made up of 14 amino acids. The V gene's germline CDR1 is SNHLY and CDR2 FYNNEI. Trimming at V came to 5 bases and at J to 0 bases, leaving 2 bases not matched to a gene. The CDR3 region is CASSTGGHSYEQYF. The CDR3, as DNA: TGTGCCAGCAGTACAGGGGGCCACTCCTACGAGCAGTACTTC.

This clone was observed a single time. This rearrangement joins TRBV6-5 to TRBJ1-3; perhaps TRBD1 as D (6 bases). V was cut by 6 bases and J by 3 bases, with 15 bases left in between. Germline V gene data show CDR1 as MNHEY and CDR2 as SVGAGI. The CDR3 length is 15 residues. CDR3 residues: CASRDSRSFGNTIYF. CDR3 sequence (DNA): TGTGCCAGCAGGGACAGTCGCTCCTTTGGAAACACCATATATTTT.

This clone was counted once. The same CDR3 is also encoded by other DNA sequences in this sample. The CDR3 DNA reads as TGTGCCAGCTCACCGACAGAGAACACTGAAGCTTTCTTT. Translation: CASSPTENTEAFF. The chain uses TRBV18 and TRBJ1-1, with a possible D match to TRBD1 (5 bases). The CDR3 extends over 13 amino acids. Deletions cut 3 bases from V and 1 base from J, with 6 bases between. In germline, CDR1 is KGHSH, CDR2 LQKENI.

The chain recombines TRBV19 with TRBJ2-3; D is ambiguous. V shed 2 bases and J shed 5 bases, with 8 bases lying between them. The CDR3 has 13 amino acids. Germline CDR1 is LNHDA and CDR2 is SQIVND (reference sequence). For the CDR3, the DNA is TGTGCCAGTAGTATAAAAAGGGAAGATACGCAGTATTTT. It translates to CASSIKREDTQYF.

The gene calls are TRBV2 and TRBJ2-6, with 8 positions matching TRBD1. With V trimmed by 8 bases and J by 2 bases, 8 bases remained unmatched. Germline V CDR1 and CDR2: SNHLY, FYNNEI. The CDR3 is 16 amino acids. CDR3 protein: CASRTGLSAGANVLTF. As DNA, the CDR3 is TGTGCCAGCCGGACAGGGCTTAGTGCTGGGGCCAACGTCCTGACTTTC.

The chain combines TRBV5-3 with TRBJ1-2; no definite D call. TRBV5-3 is noted as an ORF with a role that remains uncertain. The V end was cut by 1 base, the J end by 5 bases, with 12 bases between. This CDR3 contains 14 residues. CDR3 region: CARSLRDVWYGYTF. CDR3 nucleotide sequence: TGTGCCAGAAGCTTGAGGGATGTGTGGTATGGCTACACCTTC.

For the CDR3, the DNA is TGCAGCGTGCCCCGGAGGGGGCGACAGCCCCAGCATTTT. It is translated as CSVPRRGRQPQHF. V and J are TRBV29-1 and TRBJ1-5; 7 bases are shared with TRBD1. After removal of 6 bases from V and 7 bases from J, the junction contained 9 bases not matched to a gene. The CDR3 runs 13 residues. Germline-derived CDR1 and CDR2 are SQVTM and ANQGSEA.

The rearrangement uses TRBV29-1 and TRBJ1-5; D remains unclear. The CDR3 has 12 residues. V dropped 4 bases and J dropped 2 bases, with 6 bases sitting between them. From germline, CDR1 is SQVTM and CDR2 ANQGSEA. CDR3 sequence (DNA): TGCAGCGTTGGGGAGGGCAATCAGCCCCAGCATTTT. Its translation is CSVGEGNQPQHF.

The rearrangement joins TRBV5-8 to TRBJ1-2; a weak D match, TRBD1 (6 bases). Per the germline V gene, CDR1 is SGHTS and CDR2 is YDEGEE. V was cut by 3 bases and J by 4 bases, with 10 bases left in between. The CDR3 length is 13 residues. CDR3 protein: CASSSEGGYGYTF. CDR3 DNA: TGTGCCAGCAGCTCCGAGGGGGGCTATGGCTACACCTTC.

This rearrangement joins TRBV4-3 to TRBJ1-2; D ambiguous. This CDR3 is 14 amino acids long. Germline V lookup: CDR1 LGHNA, CDR2 YSLEER. V was trimmed by 0 bases and J by 0 bases, leaving 5 bases between them. CDR3 nucleotides: TGCGCCAGCAGCCAAGATCTGACTAACTATGGCTACACCTTC. Translating gives CASSQDLTNYGYTF.